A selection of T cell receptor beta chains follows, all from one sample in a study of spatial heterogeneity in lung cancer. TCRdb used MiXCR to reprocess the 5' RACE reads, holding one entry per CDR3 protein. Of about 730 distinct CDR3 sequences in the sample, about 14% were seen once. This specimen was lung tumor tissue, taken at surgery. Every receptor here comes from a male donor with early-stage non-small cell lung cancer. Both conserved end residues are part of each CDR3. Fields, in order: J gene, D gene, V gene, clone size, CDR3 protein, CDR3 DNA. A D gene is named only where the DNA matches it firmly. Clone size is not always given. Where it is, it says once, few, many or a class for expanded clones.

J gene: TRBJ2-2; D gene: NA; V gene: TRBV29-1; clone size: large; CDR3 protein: CSVTQPRGELFF; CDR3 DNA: TGCAGCGTGACCCAGCCAAGGGGGGAGCTGTTTTTT
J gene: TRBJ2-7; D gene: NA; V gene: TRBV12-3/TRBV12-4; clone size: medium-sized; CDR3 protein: CASSTNYEQYF; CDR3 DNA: TGTGCCAGCAGTACCAACTACGAGCAGTACTTC
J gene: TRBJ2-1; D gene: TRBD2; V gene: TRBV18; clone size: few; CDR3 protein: CASSPSGRMVDEQFF; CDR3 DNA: TGTGCCAGCTCACCTAGCGGGAGGATGGTCGATGAGCAGTTCTTC
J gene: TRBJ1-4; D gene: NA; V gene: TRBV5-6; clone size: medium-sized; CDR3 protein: CASRRRSNEKLFF; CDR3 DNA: TGTGCCAGCAGAAGGAGGTCTAATGAAAAACTGTTTTTT
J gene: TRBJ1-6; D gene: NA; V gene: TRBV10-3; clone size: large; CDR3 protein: CAISAIREDSPLHF; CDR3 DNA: TGTGCCATCAGTGCTATCAGGGAGGATTCACCCCTCCACTTT
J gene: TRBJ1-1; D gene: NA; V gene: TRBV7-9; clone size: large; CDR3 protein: CASSLTGSTEAFF; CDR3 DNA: TGTGCCAGCAGCCTAACAGGGAGCACTGAAGCTTTCTTT
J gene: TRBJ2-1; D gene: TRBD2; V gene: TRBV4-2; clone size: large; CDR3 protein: CASSQASGGLVDEQFF; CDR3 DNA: TGTGCCAGCAGCCAAGCTTCGGGGGGGCTGGTCGATGAGCAGTTCTTC
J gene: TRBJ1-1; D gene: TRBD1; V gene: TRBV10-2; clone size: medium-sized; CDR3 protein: CASSEHQGAFSEAFF; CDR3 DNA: TGCGCCAGCAGTGAGCATCAGGGGGCGTTTTCTGAAGCTTTCTTT
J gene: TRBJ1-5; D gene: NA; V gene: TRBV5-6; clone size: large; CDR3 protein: CASSFSSNQPQHF; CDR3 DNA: TGTGCCAGCAGCTTTAGTAGCAATCAGCCCCAGCATTTT
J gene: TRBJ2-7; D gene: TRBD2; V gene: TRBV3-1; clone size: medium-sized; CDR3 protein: CASSQAGLAGAREQYF; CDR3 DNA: TGTGCCAGCAGCCAAGCGGGACTAGCGGGGGCGAGGGAGCAGTACTTC
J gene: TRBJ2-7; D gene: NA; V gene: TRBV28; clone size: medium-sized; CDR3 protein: CASSPPGLSSYEQYF; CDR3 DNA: TGTGCCAGCAGTCCTCCGGGACTCAGCTCCTACGAGCAGTACTTC
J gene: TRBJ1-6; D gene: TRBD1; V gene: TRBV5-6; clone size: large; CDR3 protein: CASSHSSGGNSPLHF; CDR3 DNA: TGTGCCAGCAGCCACAGTTCAGGGGGTAATTCACCCCTCCACTTT
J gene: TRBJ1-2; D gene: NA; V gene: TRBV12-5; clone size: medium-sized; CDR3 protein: CASGLAPKGADGYTF; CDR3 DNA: TGTGCTAGTGGTTTGGCCCCAAAGGGCGCGGACGGCTACACCTTC
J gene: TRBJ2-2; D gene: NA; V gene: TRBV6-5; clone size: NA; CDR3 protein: CASSLGQEQLNGELFF; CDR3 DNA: TGTGCCAGCAGTTTAGGCCAGGAACAGTTAAACGGGGAGCTGTTTTTT
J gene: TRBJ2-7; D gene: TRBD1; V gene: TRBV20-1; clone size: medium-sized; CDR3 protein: CSALRDRASYEQYF; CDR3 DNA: TGCAGTGCTCTCCGGGACAGAGCAAGCTACGAGCAGTACTTC
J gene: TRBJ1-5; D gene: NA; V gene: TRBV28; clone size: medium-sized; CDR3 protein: CASSLTGWSQPQHF; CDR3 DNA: TGTGCCAGCAGTTTAACAGGGTGGAGTCAGCCCCAGCATTTT
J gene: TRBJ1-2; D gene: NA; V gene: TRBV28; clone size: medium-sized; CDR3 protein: CASNVGGQGGYTF; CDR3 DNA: TGTGCCAGCAATGTGGGGGGTCAGGGTGGCTACACCTTC
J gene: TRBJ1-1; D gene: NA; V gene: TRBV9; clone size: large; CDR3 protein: CASSVDTNTEAFF; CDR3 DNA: TGTGCCAGCAGCGTCGACACAAACACTGAAGCTTTCTTT
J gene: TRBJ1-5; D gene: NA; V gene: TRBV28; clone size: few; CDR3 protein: CASSPGGRDSNQPQHF; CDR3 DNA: TGTGCCAGCAGTCCGGGGGGCAGGGATAGCAATCAGCCCCAGCATTTT
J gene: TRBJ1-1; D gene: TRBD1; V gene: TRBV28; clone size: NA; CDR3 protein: CASRPVQGQVKTEAFF; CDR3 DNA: TGTGCCAGCAGGCCTGTACAGGGGCAAGTTAAAACTGAAGCTTTCTTT
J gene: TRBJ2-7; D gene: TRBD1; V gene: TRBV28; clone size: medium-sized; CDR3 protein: CASSPPQGRYEQYF; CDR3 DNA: TGTGCCAGCAGCCCCCCACAGGGGCGCTACGAGCAGTACTTC
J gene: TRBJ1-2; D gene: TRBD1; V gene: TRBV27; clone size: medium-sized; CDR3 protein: CASSSDRGYGYTF; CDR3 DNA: TGTGCCAGCAGTTCCGACAGGGGTTATGGCTACACCTTC
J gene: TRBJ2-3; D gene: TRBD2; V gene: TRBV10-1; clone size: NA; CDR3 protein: CANSVGSGGILHRYAVF; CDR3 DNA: TGCGCCAACAGTGTTGGTAGCGGGGGGATCCTACACAGATACGCAGTATTT
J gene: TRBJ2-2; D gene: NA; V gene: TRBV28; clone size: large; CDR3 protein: CASSLTGSGELFF; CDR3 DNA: TGTGCCAGCAGCCTCACGGGGTCCGGGGAGCTGTTTTTT
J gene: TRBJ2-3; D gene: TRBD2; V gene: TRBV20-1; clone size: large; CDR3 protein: CSARGGLAGAHSTDTQYF; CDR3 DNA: TGCAGTGCTAGAGGAGGACTAGCGGGGGCCCATAGCACAGATACGCAGTATTTT
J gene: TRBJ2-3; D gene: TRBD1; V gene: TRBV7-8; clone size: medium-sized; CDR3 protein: CASSPRTGMGTDTQYF; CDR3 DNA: TGTGCCAGCAGCCCGCGGACAGGGATGGGCACAGATACGCAGTATTTT
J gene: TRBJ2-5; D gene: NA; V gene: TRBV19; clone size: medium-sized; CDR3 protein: CASSRGPREYQETQYF; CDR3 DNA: TGTGCCAGTAGTAGGGGGCCGCGGGAGTACCAAGAGACCCAGTACTTC
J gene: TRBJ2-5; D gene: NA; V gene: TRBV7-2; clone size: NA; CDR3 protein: CASSLGRRETQYF; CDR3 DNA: TGTGCCAGCAGCTTAGGGCGGCGGGAGACCCAGTACTTC
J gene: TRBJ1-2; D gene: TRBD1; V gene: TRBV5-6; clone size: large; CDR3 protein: CASSSLLTGESGYTF; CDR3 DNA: TGTGCCAGCAGCTCGCTTCTGACAGGGGAAAGTGGCTACACCTTC
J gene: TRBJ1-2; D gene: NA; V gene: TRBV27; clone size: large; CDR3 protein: CASRNKQGIYGYTF; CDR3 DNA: TGTGCCAGCAGAAATAAGCAGGGAATCTATGGCTACACCTTC
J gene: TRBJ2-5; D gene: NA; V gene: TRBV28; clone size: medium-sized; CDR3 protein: CASTAAQETQYF; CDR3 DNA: TGTGCCAGCACCGCAGCCCAAGAGACCCAGTACTTC
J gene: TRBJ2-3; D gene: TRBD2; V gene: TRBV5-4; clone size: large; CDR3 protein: CASSEGLAGGRTDTQYF; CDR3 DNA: TGTGCCAGCAGCGAAGGACTAGCGGGGGGGAGAACAGATACGCAGTATTTT
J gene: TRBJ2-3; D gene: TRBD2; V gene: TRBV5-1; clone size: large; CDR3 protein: CASSSPGTSGEVPTDTQYF; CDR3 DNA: TGCGCCAGCAGCTCCCCCGGGACTAGCGGGGAGGTACCCACAGATACGCAGTATTTT
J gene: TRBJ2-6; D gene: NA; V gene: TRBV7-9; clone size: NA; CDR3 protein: CASSLVSGADVLTF; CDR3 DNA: TGTGCCAGCAGCCTTGTTTCTGGGGCCGACGTCCTGACTTTC
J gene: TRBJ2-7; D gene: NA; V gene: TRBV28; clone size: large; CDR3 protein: CASSLLSGRSYEQYF; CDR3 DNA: TGTGCCAGCAGTTTATTATCGGGGCGGAGCTACGAGCAGTACTTC
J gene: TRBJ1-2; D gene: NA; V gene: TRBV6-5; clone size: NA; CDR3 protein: CASSGPRRGYTF; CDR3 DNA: TGTGCCAGCAGTGGTCCTCGGCGGGGCTACACCTTC
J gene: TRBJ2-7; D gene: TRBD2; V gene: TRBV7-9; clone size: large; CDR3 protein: CASSRLAGSEQYF; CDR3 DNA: TGTGCCAGCAGTCGACTAGCGGGGTCCGAGCAGTACTTC
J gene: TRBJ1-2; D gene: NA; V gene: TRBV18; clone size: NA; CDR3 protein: CASSLDPRNGYTF; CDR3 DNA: TGTGCCAGCTCACTAGACCCACGGAATGGCTACACCTTC
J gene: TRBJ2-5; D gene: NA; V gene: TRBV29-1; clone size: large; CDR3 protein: CSGRREGAQYF; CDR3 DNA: TGCAGCGGCCGACGAGAGGGGGCCCAGTACTTC
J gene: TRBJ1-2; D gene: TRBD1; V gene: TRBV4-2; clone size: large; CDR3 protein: CASSQAGTGYSYGYTF; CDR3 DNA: TGTGCCAGCAGCCAAGCCGGGACAGGGTACTCCTATGGCTACACCTTC
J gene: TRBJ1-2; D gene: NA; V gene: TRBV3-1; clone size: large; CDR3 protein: CASSLHSGDGYTF; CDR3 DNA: TGTGCCAGCAGCCTCCACTCCGGGGATGGCTACACCTTC
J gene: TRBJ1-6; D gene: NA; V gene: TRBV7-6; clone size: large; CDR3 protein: CASSLAGTANSPLHF; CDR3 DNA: TGTGCCAGCAGCTTAGCGGGGACGGCTAATTCACCCCTCCACTTT
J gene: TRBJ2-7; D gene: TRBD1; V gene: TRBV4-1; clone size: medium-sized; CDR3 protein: CASSLTGAYEQYF; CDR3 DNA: TGCGCCAGCAGCCTAACAGGGGCCTACGAGCAGTACTTC
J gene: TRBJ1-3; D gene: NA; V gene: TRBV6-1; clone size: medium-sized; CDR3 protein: CASSLGDSGNTIYF; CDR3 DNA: TGTGCCAGCAGTTTAGGCGACTCTGGAAACACCATATATTTT
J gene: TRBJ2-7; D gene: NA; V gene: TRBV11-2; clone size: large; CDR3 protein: CASTPGTSYEQYF; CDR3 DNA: TGTGCCAGCACCCCCGGTACCTCCTACGAGCAGTACTTC
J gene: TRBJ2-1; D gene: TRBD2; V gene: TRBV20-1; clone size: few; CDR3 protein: CSASSAGGNEQFF; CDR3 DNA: TGCAGTGCTAGCTCAGCGGGAGGAAATGAGCAGTTCTTC
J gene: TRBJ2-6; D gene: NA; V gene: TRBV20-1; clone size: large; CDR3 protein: CSASNPLRAGANVLTF; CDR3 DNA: TGCAGTGCTAGTAATCCCTTAAGGGCTGGGGCCAACGTCCTGACTTTC